The clone carrying this T cell receptor (beta chain) has only a few counts. The antigen is not known. The ends were cut back, 0 bases at V and 0 bases at J, with 5 bases in the middle. Per the germline V gene, CDR1 is LGHNA and CDR2 is YSLEER. The CDR3 spans 14 residues. This sample was taken from a study of OX40 agonist ivuxolimab in advanced cancers. Study at large: Dose-escalation subjects each had hepatocellular carcinoma, melanoma, renal cell or head and neck cancer. People who had prior anti-PD-1, anti-PD-L1 or anti-CTLA-4 therapy could take part, and under 50% had some. Participants averaged about 66 years of age (range about 23 to 90) and were 82.7% male.

TCRdb keeps only in-frame clones here, not all; method: immunoSEQ multiplex PCR. The sample records tens of thousands of clones, 94% being singletons. Findings and limits, study-wide: More expanded clones were seen, on average, in CD8+ T cells than in CD4+.

The specimen was CD4+ or CD8+ T cells sorted from blood, collected in a trial of the OX40 agonist ivuxolimab. The chain uses TRBV4-3 and TRBJ1-1; D unclear. The clonotype originates from an adult with an advanced solid tumor such as melanoma, head and neck, liver or kidney cancer. Here the CDR3 reads CASSQDSVNTEAFF. The CDR3 DNA follows: TGCGCCAGCAGCCAAGATTCAGTGAACACTGAAGCTTTCTTT.